This paragraph reports one T cell receptor (beta chain). This sample stems from a study of shared clonotypes between healthy human individuals. Produced via immunoSEQ multiplex PCR; TCRdb's table is partial and in-frame only. Seen here are roughly 700,000 clones, 74% observed once, and the top ten hold more than 1.5%. Germline CDR1 reads MDHEN; CDR2 reads SYDVKM. V lost 4 bases and J lost 5, with 18 bases in between. The CDR3 has 16 amino acids. The chain uses TRBV28 and TRBJ1-5; TRBD1 is a possible D gene (5 bases). The sample consisted of memory CD4+ T cells sorted from blood. Subset noted: CD45RA-negative fraction. The sequence was collected from a woman in her 30s in good health. CDR3 bases: TGTGCCAGCAGTTCCCAGGGCGGAGCAGGGTATCAGCCCCAGCATTTT. This translates into CASSSQGGAGYQPQHF.